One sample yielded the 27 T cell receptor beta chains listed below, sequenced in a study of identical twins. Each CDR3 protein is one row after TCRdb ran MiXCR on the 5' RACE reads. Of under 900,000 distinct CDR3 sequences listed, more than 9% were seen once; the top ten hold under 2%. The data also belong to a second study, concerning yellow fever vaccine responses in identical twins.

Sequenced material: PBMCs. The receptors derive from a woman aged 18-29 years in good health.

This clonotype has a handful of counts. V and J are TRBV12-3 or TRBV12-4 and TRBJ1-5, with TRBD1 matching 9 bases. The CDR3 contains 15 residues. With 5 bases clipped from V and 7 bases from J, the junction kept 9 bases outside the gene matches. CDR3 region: CASSPRGQGGQPQHF. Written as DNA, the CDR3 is TGTGCCAGCAGTCCACGGGGACAGGGAGGCCAGCCCCAGCATTTT.

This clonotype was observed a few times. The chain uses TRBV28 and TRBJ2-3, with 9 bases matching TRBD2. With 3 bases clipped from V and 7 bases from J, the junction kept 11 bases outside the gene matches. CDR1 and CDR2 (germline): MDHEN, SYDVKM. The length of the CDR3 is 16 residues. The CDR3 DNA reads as TGTGCCAGCAGTTTCGGAGGCGCGGGGGGGGGCCATACGCAGTATTTT. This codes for CASSFGGAGGGHTQYF.

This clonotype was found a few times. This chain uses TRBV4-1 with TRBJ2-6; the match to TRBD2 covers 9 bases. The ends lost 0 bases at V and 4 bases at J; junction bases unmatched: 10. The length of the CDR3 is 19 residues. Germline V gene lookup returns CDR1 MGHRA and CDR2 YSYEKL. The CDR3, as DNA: TGCGCCAGCAGCCAAGAGAGTCTCGGACTAGCGATAGGGGCCAACGTCCTGACTTTC. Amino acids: CASSQESLGLAIGANVLTF.

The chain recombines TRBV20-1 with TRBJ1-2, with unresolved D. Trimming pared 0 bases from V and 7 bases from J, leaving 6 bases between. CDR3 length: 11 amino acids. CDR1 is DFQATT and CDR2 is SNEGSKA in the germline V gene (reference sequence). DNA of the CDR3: TGCAGTGCTAGAGAAAGTGGTGGCTACACCTTC. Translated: CSARESGGYTF.

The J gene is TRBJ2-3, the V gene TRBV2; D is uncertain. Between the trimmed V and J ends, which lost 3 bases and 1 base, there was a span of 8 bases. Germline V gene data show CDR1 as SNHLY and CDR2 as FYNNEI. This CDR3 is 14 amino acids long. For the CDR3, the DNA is TGTGCCAGCAGTGAGAACACTCGCACAGATACGCAGTATTTT. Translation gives CASSENTRTDTQYF.

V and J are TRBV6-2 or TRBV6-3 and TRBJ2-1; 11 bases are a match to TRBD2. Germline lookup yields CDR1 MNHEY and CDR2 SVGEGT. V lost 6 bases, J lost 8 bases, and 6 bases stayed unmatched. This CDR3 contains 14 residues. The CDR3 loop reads CASRSTSGVDEQFF. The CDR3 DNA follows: TGTGCCAGCAGGTCGACTAGCGGGGTAGATGAGCAGTTCTTC.

Here the CDR3 reads CASSQNRQGQSYNEQFF. The CDR3 region has the DNA TGCGCCAGCAGCCAAAACCGACAGGGGCAATCCTACAATGAGCAGTTCTTC. V gene TRBV5-1 combines with J gene TRBJ2-1; TRBD1 matches at 8 bases. The CDR3 totals 17 residues. The trim removed 4 bases at V and 1 base at J, leaving 10 bases unmatched. Germline assignment: CDR1 SGHRS and CDR2 YFSETQ. Full variable domain (missing parts from reference TRBV5-1 and TRBJ2-1): KAGVTQTPRYLIKTRGQQVTLSCSPISGHRSVSWYQQTPGQGLQFLFEYFSETQRNKGNFPGRFSGRQFSNSRSEMNVSTLELGDSALYLCASSQNRQGQSYNEQFFGPGTRLTVL.

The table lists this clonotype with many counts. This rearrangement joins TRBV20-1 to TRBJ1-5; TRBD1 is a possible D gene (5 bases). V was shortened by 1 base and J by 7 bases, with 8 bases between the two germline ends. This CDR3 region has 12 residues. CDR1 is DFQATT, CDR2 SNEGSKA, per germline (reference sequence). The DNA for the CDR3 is TGCAGTGCTAGAGCGGGGGTCCAGCCCCAGCATTTT. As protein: CSARAGVQPQHF.

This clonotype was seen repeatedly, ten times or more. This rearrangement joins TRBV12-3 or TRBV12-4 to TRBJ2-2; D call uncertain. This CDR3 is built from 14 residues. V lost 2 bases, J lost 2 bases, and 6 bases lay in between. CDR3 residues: CASSLRPNTGELFF. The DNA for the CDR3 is TGTGCCAGCAGTTTACGACCAAACACCGGGGAGCTGTTTTTT.

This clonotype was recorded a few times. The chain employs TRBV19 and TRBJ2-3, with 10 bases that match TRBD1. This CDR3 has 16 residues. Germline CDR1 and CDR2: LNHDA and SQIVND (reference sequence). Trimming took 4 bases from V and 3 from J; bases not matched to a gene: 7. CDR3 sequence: CASSRPGTGVTDTQYF. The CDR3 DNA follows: TGTGCCAGTAGTAGACCCGGGACAGGGGTGACAGATACGCAGTATTTT.

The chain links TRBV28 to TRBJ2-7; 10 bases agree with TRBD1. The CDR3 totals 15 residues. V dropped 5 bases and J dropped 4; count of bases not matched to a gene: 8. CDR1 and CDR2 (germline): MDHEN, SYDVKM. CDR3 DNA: TGTGCCAGCAGTCACGGGACAGGGGTTCGATACGAGCAGTACGTC. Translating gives CASSHGTGVRYEQYV.

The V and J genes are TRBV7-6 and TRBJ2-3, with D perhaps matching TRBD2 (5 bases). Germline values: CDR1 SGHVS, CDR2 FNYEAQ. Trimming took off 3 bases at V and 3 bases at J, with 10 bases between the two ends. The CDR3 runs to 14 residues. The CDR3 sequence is CASSLVGETDTQYF. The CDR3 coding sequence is TGTGCCAGCAGCTTGGTGGGAGAGACAGATACGCAGTATTTT.

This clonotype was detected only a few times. CDR3 DNA sequence: TGTGCCAGCAGCTTGAGTCAAGGTGTTGGGAATGGCTACACCTTC. This translates into CASSLSQGVGNGYTF. This chain joins TRBV5-5 and TRBJ1-2; D call uncertain. This CDR3 spans 15 amino acids. V was clipped by 1 base and J by 6 bases, with 16 bases between them. Germline V gene sequence: CDR1 SGHKS, CDR2 YYEKEE (reference sequence).

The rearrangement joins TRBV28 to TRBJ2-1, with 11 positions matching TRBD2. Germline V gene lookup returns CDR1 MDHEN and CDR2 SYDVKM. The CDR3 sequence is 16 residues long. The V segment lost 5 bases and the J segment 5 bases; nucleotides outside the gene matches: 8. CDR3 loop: CASSQALAGVDNEQFF. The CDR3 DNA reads TGTGCCAGCAGTCAAGCACTAGCGGGAGTCGACAATGAGCAGTTCTTC. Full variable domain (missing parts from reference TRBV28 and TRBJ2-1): DVKVTQSSRYLVKRTGEKVFLECVQDMDHENMFWYRQDPGLGLRLIYFSYDVKMKEKGDIPEGYSVSREKKERFSLILESASTNQTSMYLCASSQALAGVDNEQFFGPGTRLTVL.

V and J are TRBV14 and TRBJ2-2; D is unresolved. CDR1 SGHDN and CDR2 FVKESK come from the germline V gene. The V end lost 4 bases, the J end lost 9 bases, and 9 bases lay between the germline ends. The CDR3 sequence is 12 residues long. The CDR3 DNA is TGTGCCAGCAGCCGAGGACGATGGGAGCTGTTTTTT. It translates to CASSRGRWELFF.

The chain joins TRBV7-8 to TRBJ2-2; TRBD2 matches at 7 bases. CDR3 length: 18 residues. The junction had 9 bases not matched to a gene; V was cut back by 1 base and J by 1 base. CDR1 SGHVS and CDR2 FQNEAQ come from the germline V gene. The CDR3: CASSLEGRTRENTGELFF. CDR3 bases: TGTGCCAGCAGCTTAGAGGGGAGGACTAGAGAGAACACCGGGGAGCTGTTTTTT.

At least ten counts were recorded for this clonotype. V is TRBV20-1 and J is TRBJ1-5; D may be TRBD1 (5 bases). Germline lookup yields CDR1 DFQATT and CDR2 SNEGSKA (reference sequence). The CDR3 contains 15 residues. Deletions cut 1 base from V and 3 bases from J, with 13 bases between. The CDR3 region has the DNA TGCAGTGCTAGAGGAGGAGGGGCCAACAATCAGCCCCAGCATTTT. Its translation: CSARGGGANNQPQHF.

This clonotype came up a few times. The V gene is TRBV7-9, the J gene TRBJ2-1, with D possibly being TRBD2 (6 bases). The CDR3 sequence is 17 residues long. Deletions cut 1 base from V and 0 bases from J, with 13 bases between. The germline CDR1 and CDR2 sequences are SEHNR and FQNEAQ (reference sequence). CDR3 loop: CASSLVGGDYSYNEQFF. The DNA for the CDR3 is TGTGCCAGCAGCTTAGTTGGAGGGGATTACTCCTACAATGAGCAGTTCTTC.

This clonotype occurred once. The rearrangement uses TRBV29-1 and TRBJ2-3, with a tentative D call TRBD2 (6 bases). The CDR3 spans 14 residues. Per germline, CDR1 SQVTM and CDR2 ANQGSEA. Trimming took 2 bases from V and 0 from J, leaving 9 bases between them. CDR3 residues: CSVEWGRSTDTQYF. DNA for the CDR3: TGCAGCGTTGAATGGGGGAGGAGCACAGATACGCAGTATTTT.

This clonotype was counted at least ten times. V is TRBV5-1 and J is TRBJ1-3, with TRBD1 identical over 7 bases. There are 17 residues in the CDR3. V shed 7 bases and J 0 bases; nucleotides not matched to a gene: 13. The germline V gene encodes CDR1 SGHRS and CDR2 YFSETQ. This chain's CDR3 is CASQRTGPGFSGNTIYF. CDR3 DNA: TGCGCCAGCCAAAGGACAGGACCAGGTTTCTCTGGAAACACCATATATTTT.

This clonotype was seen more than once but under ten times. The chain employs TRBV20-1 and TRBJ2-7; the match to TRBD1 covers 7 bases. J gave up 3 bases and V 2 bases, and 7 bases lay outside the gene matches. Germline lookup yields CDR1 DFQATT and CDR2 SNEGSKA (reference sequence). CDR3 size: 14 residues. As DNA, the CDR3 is TGCAGTGCTAGACCGTACAGGGGTGGCTACGAGCAGTACTTC. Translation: CSARPYRGGYEQYF.

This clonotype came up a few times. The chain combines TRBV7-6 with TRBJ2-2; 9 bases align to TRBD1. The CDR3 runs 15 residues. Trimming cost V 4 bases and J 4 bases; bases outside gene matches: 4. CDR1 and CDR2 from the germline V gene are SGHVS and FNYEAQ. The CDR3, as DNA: TGTGCCAGCAGCTCCCTACAGGGGGCCACCGGGGAGCTGTTTTTT. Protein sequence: CASSSLQGATGELFF.

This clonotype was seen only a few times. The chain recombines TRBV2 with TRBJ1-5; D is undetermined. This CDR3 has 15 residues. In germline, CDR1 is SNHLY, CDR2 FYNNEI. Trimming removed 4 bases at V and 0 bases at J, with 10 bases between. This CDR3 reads CASSASGISNQPQHF. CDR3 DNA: TGTGCCAGCAGTGCATCGGGTATTAGCAATCAGCCCCAGCATTTT.

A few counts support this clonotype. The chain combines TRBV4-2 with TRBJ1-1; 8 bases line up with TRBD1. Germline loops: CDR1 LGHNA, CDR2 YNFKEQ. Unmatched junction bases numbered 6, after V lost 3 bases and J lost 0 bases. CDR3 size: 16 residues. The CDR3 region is CASSHDGTGVNTEAFF. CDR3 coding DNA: TGTGCCAGCAGCCATGACGGGACAGGAGTGAACACTGAAGCTTTCTTT.

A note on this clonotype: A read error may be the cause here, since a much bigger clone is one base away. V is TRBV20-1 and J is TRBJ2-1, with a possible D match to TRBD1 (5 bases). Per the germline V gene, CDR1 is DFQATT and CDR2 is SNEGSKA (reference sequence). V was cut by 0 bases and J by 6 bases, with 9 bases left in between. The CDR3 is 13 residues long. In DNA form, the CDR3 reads TGCAGTGCTAGAGATGGGGCTGGCAATGAGCAGTTCTTC. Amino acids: CSARDGAGNEQFF.

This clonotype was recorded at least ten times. CDR3: CSAGSGSVNEQFF. The DNA of the CDR3 is TGCAGTGCTGGTAGCGGGAGTGTGAATGAGCAGTTCTTC. The V gene is TRBV20-1, the J gene TRBJ2-1, with TRBD2 matching over 9 bases. Germline V gene lookup returns CDR1 DFQATT and CDR2 SNEGSKA (reference sequence). Unmatched junction bases numbered 6, after V lost 5 bases and J lost 7 bases. The CDR3 has 13 residues.

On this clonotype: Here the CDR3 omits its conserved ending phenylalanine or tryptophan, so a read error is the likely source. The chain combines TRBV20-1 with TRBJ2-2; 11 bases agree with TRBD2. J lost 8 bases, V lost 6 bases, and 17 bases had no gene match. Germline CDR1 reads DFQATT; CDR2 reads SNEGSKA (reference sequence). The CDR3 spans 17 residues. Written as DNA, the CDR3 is TGCAGTGCCCGAGGGGCAGCTAGCGGGGGGTTAGTGGGGGAGCTGTTTTCA. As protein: CSARGAASGGLVGELFS.